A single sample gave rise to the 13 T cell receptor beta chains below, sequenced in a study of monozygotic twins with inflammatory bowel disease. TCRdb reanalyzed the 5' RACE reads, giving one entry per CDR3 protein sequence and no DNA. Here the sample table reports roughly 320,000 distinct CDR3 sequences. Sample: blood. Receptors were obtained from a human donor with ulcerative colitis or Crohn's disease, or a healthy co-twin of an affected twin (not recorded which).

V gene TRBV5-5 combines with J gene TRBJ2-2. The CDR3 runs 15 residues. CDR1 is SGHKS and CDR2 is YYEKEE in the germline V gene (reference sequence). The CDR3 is CASSLGFGNTGELFF.

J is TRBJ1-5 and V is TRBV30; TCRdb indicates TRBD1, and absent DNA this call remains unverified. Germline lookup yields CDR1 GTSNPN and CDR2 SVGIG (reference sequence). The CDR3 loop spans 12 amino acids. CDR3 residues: CAWSTGVAPQHF.

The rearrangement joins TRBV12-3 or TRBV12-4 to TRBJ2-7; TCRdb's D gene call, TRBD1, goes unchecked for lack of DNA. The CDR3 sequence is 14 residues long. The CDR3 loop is CASSTWTGGYEQYF.

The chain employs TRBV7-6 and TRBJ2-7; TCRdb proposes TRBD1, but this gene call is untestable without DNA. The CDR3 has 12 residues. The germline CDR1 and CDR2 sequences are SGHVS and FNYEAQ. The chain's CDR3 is CASSSRTGQRYF. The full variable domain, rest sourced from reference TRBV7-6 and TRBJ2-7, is GAGVSQSPRYKVTKRGQDVALRCDPISGHVSLYWYRQALGQGPEFLTYFNYEAQQDKSGLPNDRFSAERPEGSISTLTIQRTEQRDSAMYRCASSSRTGQRYFGPGTRLTVT.

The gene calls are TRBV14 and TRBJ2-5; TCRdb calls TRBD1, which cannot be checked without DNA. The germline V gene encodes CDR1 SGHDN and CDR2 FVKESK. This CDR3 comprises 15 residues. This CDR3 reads CASSPTGSKAETQYF. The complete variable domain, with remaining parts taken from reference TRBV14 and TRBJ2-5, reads EAGVTQFPSHSVIEKGQTVTLRCDPISGHDNLYWYRRVMGKEIKFLLHFVKESKQDESGMPNNRFLAERTGGTYSTLKVQPAELEDSGVYFCASSPTGSKAETQYFGPGTRLLVL.

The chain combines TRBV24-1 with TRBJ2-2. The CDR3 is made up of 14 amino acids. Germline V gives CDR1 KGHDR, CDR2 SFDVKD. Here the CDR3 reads CATRGQTNTGELFF.

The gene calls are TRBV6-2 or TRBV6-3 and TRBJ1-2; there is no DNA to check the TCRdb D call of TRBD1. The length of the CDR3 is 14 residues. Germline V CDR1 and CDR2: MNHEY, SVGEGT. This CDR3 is CASSYSGTLYGYTF.

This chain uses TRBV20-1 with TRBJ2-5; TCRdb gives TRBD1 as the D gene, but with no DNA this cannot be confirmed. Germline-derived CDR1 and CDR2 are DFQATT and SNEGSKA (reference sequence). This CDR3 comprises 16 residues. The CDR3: CSARDFIWGQKETQYF.

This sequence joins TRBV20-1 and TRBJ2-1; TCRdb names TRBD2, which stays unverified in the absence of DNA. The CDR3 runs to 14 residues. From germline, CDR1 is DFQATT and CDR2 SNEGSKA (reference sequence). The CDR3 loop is CSARLAGGINEQFF.

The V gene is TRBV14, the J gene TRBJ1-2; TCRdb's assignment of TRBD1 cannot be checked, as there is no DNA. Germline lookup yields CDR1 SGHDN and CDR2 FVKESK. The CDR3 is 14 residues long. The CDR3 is CASSRQGTANGYTF.

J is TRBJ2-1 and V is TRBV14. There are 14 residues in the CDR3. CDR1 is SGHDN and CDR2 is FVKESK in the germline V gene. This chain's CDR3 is CASSQDLANNEQFF.

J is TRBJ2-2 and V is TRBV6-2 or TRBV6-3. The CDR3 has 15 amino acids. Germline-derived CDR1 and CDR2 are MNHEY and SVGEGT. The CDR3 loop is CASSYSRRNTGELFF.

CDR3 sequence: CASSLGAGDEQFF. This chain joins TRBV12-3 or TRBV12-4 and TRBJ2-1; no DNA is available, so the TRBD2 call from TCRdb remains unchecked. The CDR3 has 13 residues.